The T cell receptor beta chain described here comes from a study of early T cells in non-severe SARS-CoV-2 infection. The CDR3 is 15 residues long. The ends were cut back, 1 base at V and 4 bases at J, with 13 bases in the middle. Germline V gene sequence: CDR1 GTSNPN, CDR2 SVGIG (reference sequence). TCRdb reprocessed the 5' RACE reads via MiXCR and lists one record per CDR3 protein. The table lists 40,000 to 60,000 distinct CDR3 sequences, 6.5% to 9.5% of them singletons, with around 6.1% in the top ten. V usage is TRBV30 and J usage is TRBJ2-2; perhaps TRBD1 as D (5 bases). The source of this sequence is an adult who was a healthcare worker with PCR-confirmed SARS-CoV-2 infection or an uninfected control (not recorded which). Sequencing input: whole blood. The CDR3 DNA reads as TGTGCCTGGAGTGCAACAGGTTCGCCCACCGGGGAGCTGTTTTTT. This sequence encodes CAWSATGSPTGELFF.